This TCR beta chain was obtained from a study of chemoradiotherapy in HPV16-positive cancers. On the study more broadly: A couple of HPV16-positive patients' cells yielded candidate HPV-specific clones and common motifs.

Produced via immunoSEQ multiplex PCR; TCRdb's table is partial and in-frame only. The table includes tens of thousands of clones, approximately 91% detected once. V was trimmed by 1 base and J by 6 bases, leaving 12 bases between them. In germline, CDR1 is MDHEN, CDR2 SYDVKM. CDR3 length: 14 amino acids. This TCR was sampled from a human donor with HPV-associated anogenital cancer. The V and J genes are TRBV28 and TRBJ1-2; a possible D gene is TRBD1 (5 bases). The sample consisted of blood, taken from a patient who underwent chemoradiotherapy. The CDR3: CASSLSPGWNGYTF. In DNA form, the CDR3 reads TGTGCCAGCAGTTTATCACCAGGGTGGAATGGCTACACCTTC.